This is a list of T cell receptor beta chains from one sample in a study of Graves' ophthalmopathy and Graves' hyperthyroidism. TCRdb ran MiXCR on the multiplex PCR reads and lists one entry per CDR3 protein. This sample has about 16,000 distinct CDR3 sequences; roughly 50% occur once, and the top ten carry roughly 23%. The sample consisted of peripheral blood. These receptors all stem from a woman aged 40 to 49 with stable Graves' hyperthyroidism. CDR3s include the opening cysteine and the closing phenylalanine or tryptophan.

J gene,V gene,CDR3 protein
TRBJ2-7,TRBV2,CASSQVLHYEQYF
TRBJ1-2,TRBV6-1,CASSDPWTETNYGYTF
TRBJ2-3,TRBV6-4,CASSGSETDTQYF
TRBJ1-5,TRBV6-5,CASSSQGASNQPQHF
TRBJ2-3,TRBV11-2,CASSLDAARRDTQYF
TRBJ2-3,TRBV5-6,CASSPLRGEVSGTDTQYF
TRBJ2-7,TRBV29-1,CSVEVAGGFDEQYF
TRBJ2-5,TRBV2,CASSGSGETQYF
TRBJ2-7,TRBV2,CASRTGTGSYEQYF
TRBJ2-5,TRBV7-8,CASSDSDSLQETQDF
TRBJ1-4,TRBV19,CASSPGGHRGMFF
TRBJ1-6,TRBV2,CASILAGTGNSPLHF
TRBJ2-2,TRBV6-2/TRBV6-3,CASSNTGELFF
TRBJ2-7,TRBV2,CASSAVTEAYEQYF
TRBJ1-1,TRBV7-2,CASSRKGTDF
TRBJ2-7,TRBV30,CAWSGVIVGSYEQYF
TRBJ1-5,TRBV29-1,CSVRDRGQPQHF
TRBJ1-2,TRBV20-1,CSATDRGYGYTF
TRBJ2-5,TRBV2,CASAPQLQETQYF
TRBJ2-2,TRBV3-1,CASSQDGPGELFF
TRBJ1-5,TRBV3-1,CASSQSLRGRTNQPQHF
TRBJ1-4,TRBV14,CASSLGPGEGATNEKLFF
TRBJ1-1,TRBV6-2/TRBV6-3,CASSYYRGATEAFF
TRBJ1-6,TRBV7-2,CASSPLRGSPLHF
TRBJ2-5,TRBV13,CASSRKFGGVPETQYF
TRBJ1-5,TRBV19,CASSSYREGYNQPQHF
TRBJ1-6,TRBV27,CASSRDRGSSPLHF
TRBJ2-7,TRBV7-4,CASSLTRGTYEQYF
TRBJ2-5,TRBV5-1,CASSLGLAANQETQYF
TRBJ2-5,TRBV9,CASSARTSGLQETQYF
TRBJ2-3,TRBV18,CASSPISGTSTDTQYF
TRBJ2-2,TRBV5-1,CASSFRSTGELFF
TRBJ2-5,TRBV9,CASSVGSDETQYF
TRBJ1-5,TRBV15,CATSRRGGGDDRPQHF
TRBJ2-7,TRBV11-2,CASSLDRGVYEQYF
TRBJ2-4,TRBV2,CASSYPHGAEVAKNIQYF
TRBJ2-7,TRBV7-2,CASRGATFSGSGYEQYF
TRBJ2-5,TRBV7-3,CASSLAGVETQYF
TRBJ2-5,TRBV29-1,CSVPGLSDKLEETQYF
TRBJ2-7,TRBV6-2/TRBV6-3,CASSYGAETYEQYF
TRBJ1-5,TRBV4-2,CASSQSQGTNQPQHF
TRBJ2-7,TRBV5-6,CASSRPRHEQYF
TRBJ2-1,TRBV20-1,CSARDDTYNEQFF